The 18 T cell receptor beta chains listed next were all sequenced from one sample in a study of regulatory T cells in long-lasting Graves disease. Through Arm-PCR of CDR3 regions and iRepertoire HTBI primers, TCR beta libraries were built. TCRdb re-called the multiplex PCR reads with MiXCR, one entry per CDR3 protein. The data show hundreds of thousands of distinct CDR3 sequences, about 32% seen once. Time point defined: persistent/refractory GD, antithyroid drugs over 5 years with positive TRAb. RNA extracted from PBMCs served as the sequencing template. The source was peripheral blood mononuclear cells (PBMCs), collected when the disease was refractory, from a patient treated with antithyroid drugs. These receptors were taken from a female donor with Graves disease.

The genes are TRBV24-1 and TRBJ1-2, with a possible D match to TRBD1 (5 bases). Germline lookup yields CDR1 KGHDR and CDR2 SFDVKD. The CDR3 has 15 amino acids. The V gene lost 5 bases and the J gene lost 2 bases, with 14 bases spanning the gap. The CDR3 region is CATSAPGDGNYGYTF. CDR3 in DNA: TGTGCCACCAGTGCCCCCGGGGACGGAAACTATGGCTACACCTTC.

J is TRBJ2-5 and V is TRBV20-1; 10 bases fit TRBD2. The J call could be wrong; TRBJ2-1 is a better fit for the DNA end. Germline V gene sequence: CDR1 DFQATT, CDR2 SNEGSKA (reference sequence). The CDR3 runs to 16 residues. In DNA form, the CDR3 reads TGCAGTGCTAGGGGCCAAGCGGGAGGGCCAGGTAATGAGCAGTTCTTC. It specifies CSARGQAGGPGNEQFF.

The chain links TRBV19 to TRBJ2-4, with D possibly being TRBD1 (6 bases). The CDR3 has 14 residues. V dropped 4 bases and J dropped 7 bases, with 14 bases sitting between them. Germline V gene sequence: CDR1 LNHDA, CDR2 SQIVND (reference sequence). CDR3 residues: CASSTRGHRNIQYF. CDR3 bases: TGTGCCAGTAGTACCAGGGGTCATCGGAACATTCAGTACTTC.

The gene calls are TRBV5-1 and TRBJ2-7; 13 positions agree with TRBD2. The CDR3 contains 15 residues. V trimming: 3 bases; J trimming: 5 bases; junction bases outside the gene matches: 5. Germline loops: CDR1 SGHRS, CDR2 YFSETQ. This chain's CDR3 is CASSSTSGRANEQYF. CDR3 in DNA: TGCGCCAGCAGCTCCACTAGCGGGAGGGCCAACGAGCAGTACTTC.

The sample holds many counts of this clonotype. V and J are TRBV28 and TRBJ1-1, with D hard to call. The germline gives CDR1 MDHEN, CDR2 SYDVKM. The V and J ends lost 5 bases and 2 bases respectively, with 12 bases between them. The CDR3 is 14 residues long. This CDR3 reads CASSRPSPNTEAFF. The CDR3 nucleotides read TGTGCCAGCAGTCGACCGAGCCCTAACACTGAAGCTTTCTTT.

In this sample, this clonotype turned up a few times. CDR3 sequence (DNA): TGTGCCAGCAGTCCCGGCATTGCTACTAATGAAAAACTGTTTTTT. Translating it yields CASSPGIATNEKLFF. The V and J genes are TRBV7-3 and TRBJ1-4; D gene ambiguous. The length of the CDR3 is 15 residues. CDR1 is SGHTA, CDR2 FQGTGA, per germline. The V and J ends lost 6 bases and 2 bases respectively, with 13 bases between them.

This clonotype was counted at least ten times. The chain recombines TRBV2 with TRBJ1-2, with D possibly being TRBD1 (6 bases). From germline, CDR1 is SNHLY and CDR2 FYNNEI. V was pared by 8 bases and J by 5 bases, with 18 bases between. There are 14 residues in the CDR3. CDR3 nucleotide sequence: TGTGCCAGCCTAGGTATACAGGGAATTTATGGCTACACCTTC. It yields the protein CASLGIQGIYGYTF.

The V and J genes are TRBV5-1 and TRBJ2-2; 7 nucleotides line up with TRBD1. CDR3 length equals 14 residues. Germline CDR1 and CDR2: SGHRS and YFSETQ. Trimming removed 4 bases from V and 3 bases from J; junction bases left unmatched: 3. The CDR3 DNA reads TGCGCCAGCAGCCCGGGACAGTACACCGGGGAGCTGTTTTTT. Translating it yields CASSPGQYTGELFF.

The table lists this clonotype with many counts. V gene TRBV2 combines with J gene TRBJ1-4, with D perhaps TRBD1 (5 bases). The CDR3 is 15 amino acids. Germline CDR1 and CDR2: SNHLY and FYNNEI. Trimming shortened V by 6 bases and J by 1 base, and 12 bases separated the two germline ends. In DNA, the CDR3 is TGTGCCAGCAGGGACCCAACAGGAACTAATGAAAAACTGTTTTTT. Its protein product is CASRDPTGTNEKLFF.

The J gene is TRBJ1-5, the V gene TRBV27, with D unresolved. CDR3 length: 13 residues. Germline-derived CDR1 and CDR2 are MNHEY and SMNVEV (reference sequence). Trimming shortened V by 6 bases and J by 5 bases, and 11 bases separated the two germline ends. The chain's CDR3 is CASSLATHQPQHF. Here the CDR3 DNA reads TGTGCCAGCAGCCTAGCGACCCATCAGCCCCAGCATTTT.

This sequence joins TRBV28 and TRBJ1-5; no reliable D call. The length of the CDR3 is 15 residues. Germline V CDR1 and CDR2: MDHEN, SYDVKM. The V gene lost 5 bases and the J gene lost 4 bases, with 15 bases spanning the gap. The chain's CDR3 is CASSLDNSLNQPQHF. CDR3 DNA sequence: TGTGCCAGCAGTCTAGACAACAGCCTTAATCAGCCCCAGCATTTT. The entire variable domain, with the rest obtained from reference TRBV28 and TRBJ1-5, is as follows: DVKVTQSSRYLVKRTGEKVFLECVQDMDHENMFWYRQDPGLGLRLIYFSYDVKMKEKGDIPEGYSVSREKKERFSLILESASTNQTSMYLCASSLDNSLNQPQHFGDGTRLSIL.

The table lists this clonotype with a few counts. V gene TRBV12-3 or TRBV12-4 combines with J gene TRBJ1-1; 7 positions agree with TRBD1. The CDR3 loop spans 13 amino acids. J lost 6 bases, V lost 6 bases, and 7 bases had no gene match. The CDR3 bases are TGTGCCAGCAGAAACAGGGGAATACCTGAAGCTTTCTTT. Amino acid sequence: CASRNRGIPEAFF.

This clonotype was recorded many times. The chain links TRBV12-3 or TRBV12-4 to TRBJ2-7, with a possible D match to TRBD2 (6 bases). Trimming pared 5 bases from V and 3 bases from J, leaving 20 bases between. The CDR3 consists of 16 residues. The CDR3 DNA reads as TGTGCCAGCAGTCCCCGATTTGGGGGAGGCCTCTACGAGCAGTACTTC. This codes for CASSPRFGGGLYEQYF.

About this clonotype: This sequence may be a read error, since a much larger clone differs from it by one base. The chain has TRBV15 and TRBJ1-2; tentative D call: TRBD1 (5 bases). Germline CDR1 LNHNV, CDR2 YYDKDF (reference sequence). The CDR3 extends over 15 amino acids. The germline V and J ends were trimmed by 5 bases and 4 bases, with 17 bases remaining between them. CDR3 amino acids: CATSSGDGTLYGYTF. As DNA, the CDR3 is TGTGCCACCAGCTCCGGGGACGGGACGCTCTATGGCTACACCTTC.

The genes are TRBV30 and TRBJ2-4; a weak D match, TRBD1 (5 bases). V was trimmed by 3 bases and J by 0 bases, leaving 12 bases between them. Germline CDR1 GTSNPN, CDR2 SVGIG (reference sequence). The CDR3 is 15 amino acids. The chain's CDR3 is CAWSGRTIAKNIQYF. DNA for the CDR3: TGTGCCTGGAGCGGACGGACAATAGCCAAAAACATTCAGTACTTC.

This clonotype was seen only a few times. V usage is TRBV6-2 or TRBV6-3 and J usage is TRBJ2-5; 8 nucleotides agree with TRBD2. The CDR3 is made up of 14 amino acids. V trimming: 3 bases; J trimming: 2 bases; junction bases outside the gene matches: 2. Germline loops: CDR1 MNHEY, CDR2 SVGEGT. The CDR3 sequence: CASSYRGGQETQYF. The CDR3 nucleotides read TGTGCCAGCAGTTATCGGGGGGGTCAAGAGACCCAGTACTTC.

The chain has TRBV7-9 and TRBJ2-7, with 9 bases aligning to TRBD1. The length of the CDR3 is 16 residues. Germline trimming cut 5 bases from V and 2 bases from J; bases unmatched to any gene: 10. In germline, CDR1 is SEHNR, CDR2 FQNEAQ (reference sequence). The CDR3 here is CASSRSPGTGPYEQYF. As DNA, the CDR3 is TGTGCCAGCAGCCGAAGCCCCGGGACAGGGCCCTACGAGCAGTACTTC. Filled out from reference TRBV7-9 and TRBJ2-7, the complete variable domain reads DTGVSQNPRHKITKRGQNVTFRCDPISEHNRLYWYRQTLGQGPEFLTYFQNEAQLEKSRLLSDRFSAERPKGSFSTLEIQRTEQGDSAMYLCASSRSPGTGPYEQYFGPGTRLTVT.

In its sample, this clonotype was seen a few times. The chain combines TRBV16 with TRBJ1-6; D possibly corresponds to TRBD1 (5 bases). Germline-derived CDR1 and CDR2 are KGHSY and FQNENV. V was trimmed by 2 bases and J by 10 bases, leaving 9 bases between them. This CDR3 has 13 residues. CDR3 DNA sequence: TGTGCCAGCAGCCAAAGGAGGGACTCACCCCTCCACTTT. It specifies CASSQRRDSPLHF.